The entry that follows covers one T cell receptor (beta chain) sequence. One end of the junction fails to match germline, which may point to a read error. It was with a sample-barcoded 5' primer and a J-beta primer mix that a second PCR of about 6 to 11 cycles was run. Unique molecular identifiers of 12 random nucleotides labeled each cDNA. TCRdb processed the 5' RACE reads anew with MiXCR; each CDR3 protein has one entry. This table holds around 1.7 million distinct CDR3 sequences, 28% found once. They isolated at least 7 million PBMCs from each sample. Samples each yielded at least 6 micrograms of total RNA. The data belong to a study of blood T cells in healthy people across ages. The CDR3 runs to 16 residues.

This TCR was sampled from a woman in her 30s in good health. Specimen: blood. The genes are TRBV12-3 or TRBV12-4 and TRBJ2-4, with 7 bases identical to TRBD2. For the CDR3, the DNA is TGTGCCAGCGGTTTACAAGGAGCGGGACGGTTGTTAGAGCAGTACTTC. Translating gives CASGLQGAGRLLEQYF.